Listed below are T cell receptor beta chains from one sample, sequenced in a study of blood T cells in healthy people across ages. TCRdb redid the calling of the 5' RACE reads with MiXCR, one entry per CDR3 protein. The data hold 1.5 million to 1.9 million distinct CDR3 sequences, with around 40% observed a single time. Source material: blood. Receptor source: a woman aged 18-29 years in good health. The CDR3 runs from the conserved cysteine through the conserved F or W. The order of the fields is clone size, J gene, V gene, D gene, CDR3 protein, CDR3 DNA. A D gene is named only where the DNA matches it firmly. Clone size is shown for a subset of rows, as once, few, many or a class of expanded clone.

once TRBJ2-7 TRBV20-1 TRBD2 CSARDAGGPNEQYF TGCAGTGCTAGAGATGCGGGAGGGCCAAATGAGCAGTACTTC
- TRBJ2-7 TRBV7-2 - CASSLGGQDNEQYF TGTGCCAGCAGCTTAGGGGGACAAGACAATGAGCAGTACTTC
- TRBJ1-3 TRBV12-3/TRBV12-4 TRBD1 CASDKRDRAGNTIYF TGTGCCAGCGACAAACGCGACAGGGCTGGAAACACCATATATTTT
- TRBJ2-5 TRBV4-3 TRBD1 CASSQEGQGPQETQYF TGCGCCAGCAGCCAAGAGGGACAGGGGCCCCAAGAGACCCAGTACTTC
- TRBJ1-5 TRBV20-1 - CSALTTNQPQHF TGCAGTGCTCTGACTACCAATCAGCCCCAGCATTTT
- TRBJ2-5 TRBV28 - CASSPPLGGGETQYF TGTGCCAGCAGTCCGCCCCTGGGGGGCGGAGAGACCCAGTACTTC
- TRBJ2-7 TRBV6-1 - CASRPDLFEQYF TGTGCCAGCAGACCCGACTTATTCGAGCAGTACTTC
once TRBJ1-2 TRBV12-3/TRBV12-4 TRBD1 CASSFGPRTGGTDGYTF TGTGCCAGCAGTTTTGGGCCTCGGACAGGGGGTACTGATGGCTACACCTTC
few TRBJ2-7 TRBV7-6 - CASSPQAANEQYF TGTGCCAGCAGCCCCCAGGCGGCCAACGAGCAGTACTTC
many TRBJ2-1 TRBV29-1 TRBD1 CSVGTGLEQFF TGCAGCGTTGGGACAGGGCTTGAGCAGTTCTTC
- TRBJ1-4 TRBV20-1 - CSALRDEKLFF TGCAGTGCTCTACGGGATGAAAAACTGTTTTTT
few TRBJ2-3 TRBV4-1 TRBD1 CASSLFGTGITDTQYF TGCGCCAGCAGCCTATTTGGGACAGGAATCACAGATACGCAGTATTTT
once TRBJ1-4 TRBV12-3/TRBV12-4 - CASSFAGMANEKLFF TGTGCCAGCAGTTTTGCAGGGATGGCTAATGAAAAACTGTTTTTT
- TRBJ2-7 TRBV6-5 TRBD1 CASSYPGTVEQYF TGTGCCAGCAGTTACCCCGGGACAGTCGAGCAGTACTTC
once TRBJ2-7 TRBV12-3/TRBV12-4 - CASSPSRGQILF TGTGCCAGCAGTCCCTCCCGGGGGCAGATCCTCTTC
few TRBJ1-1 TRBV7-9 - CASQGPGEAFF TGTGCCAGTCAGGGTCCAGGGGAAGCTTTCTTT
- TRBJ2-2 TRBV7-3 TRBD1 CASSLSGDRGPGELFF TGTGCCAGCAGCTTATCTGGGGACAGGGGGCCCGGGGAGCTGTTTTTT
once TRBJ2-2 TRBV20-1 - CSAMRAQGPGELFF TGCAGTGCGATGAGGGCCCAGGGACCCGGGGAGCTGTTTTTT
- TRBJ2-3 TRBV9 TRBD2 CASSQAGGRDTQYF TGTGCCAGCAGCCAAGCGGGGGGTAGAGATACGCAGTATTTT
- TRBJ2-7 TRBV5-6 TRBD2 CASSMGSAGGLEQYF TGTGCCAGCAGTATGGGGTCCGCGGGAGGACTCGAGCAGTACTTC
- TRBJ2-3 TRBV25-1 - CASSEYTGRTDTQYF TGTGCCAGCAGTGAATATACAGGGAGGACAGATACGCAGTATTTT
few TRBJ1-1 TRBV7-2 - CASFKGRDTEAFF TGTGCCAGCTTTAAGGGGAGGGACACTGAAGCTTTCTTT
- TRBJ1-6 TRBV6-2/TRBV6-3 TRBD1 CASSYRGQGESPLHF TGTGCCAGCAGTTACAGGGGACAGGGGGAGTCACCCCTCCACTTT
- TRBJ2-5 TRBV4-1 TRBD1 CASSHISGTGTQETQYF TGCGCCAGCAGCCACATTTCAGGGACAGGGACCCAAGAGACCCAGTACTTC
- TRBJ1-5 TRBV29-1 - CSVEDDGEQPQHF TGCAGCGTTGAAGATGATGGAGAGCAGCCCCAGCATTTT
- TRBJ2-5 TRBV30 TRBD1 CAWMGQNYNEQYF TGTGCCTGGATGGGACAGAACTACAATGAGCAGTACTTC
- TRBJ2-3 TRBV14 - CASSHWPQGRLEDTQYF TGTGCCAGCAGCCACTGGCCCCAGGGGCGCTTGGAAGATACGCAGTATTTT
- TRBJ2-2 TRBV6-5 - CASSVGLGGELFF TGTGCCAGCAGTGTCGGGTTAGGAGGGGAGCTGTTTTTT
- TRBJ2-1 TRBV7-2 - CASSTRDGNEQFF TGTGCCAGCAGCACCAGGGACGGTAATGAGCAGTTCTTC
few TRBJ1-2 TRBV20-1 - CSAIPISGGYTF TGCAGTGCCATCCCGATTAGTGGTGGCTACACCTTC
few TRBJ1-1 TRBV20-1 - CSASFRVLGAFF TGCAGTGCTAGTTTCCGAGTCCTAGGAGCTTTCTTT
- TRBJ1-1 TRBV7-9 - CASSLPGRVNTEAFF TGTGCCAGCAGCTTACCTGGGAGGGTGAACACTGAAGCTTTCTTT
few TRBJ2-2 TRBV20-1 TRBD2 CSARLAGGMDTGELFF TGCAGTGCTAGACTAGCGGGGGGCATGGACACCGGGGAGCTGTTTTTT
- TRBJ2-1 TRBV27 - CASRRDVYNEQFF TGTGCCAGCAGGCGGGACGTGTACAATGAGCAGTTCTTC
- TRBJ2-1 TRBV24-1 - CATSDSRVRGIYNEQFF TGTGCCACCAGTGATTCCCGCGTGAGGGGAATATACAATGAGCAGTTCTTC